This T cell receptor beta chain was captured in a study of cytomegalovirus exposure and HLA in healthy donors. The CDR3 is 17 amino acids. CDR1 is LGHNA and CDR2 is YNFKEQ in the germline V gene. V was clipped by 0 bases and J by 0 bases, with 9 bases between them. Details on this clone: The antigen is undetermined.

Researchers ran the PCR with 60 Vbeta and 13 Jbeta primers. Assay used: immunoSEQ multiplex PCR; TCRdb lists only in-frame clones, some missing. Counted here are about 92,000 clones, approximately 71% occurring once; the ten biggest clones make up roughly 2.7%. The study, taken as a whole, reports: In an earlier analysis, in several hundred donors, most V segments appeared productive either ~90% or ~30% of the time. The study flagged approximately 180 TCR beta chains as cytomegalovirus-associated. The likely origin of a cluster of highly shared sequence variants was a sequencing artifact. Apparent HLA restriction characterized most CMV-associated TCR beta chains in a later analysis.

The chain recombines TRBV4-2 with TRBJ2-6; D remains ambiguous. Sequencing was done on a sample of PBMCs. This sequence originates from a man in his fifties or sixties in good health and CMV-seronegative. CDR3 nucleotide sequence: TGTGCCAGCAGCCAAGAATTTCGTGTCTCTGGGGCCAACGTCCTGACTTTC. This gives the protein CASSQEFRVSGANVLTF.